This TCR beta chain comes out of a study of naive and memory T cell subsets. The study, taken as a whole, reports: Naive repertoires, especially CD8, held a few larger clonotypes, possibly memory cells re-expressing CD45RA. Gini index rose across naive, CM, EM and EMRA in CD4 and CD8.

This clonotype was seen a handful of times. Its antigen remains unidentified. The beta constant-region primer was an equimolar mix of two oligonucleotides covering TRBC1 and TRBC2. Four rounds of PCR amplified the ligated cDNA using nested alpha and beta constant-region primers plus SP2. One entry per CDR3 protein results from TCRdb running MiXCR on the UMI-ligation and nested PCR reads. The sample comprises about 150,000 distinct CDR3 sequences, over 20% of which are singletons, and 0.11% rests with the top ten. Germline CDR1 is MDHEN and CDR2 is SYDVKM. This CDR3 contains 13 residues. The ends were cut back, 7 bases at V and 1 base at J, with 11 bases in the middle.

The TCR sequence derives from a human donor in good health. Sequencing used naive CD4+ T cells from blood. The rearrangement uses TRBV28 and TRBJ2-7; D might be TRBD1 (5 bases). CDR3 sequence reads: CASTSQGSYEQYF. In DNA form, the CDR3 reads TGTGCCAGCACCTCCCAGGGATCCTACGAGCAGTACTTC.